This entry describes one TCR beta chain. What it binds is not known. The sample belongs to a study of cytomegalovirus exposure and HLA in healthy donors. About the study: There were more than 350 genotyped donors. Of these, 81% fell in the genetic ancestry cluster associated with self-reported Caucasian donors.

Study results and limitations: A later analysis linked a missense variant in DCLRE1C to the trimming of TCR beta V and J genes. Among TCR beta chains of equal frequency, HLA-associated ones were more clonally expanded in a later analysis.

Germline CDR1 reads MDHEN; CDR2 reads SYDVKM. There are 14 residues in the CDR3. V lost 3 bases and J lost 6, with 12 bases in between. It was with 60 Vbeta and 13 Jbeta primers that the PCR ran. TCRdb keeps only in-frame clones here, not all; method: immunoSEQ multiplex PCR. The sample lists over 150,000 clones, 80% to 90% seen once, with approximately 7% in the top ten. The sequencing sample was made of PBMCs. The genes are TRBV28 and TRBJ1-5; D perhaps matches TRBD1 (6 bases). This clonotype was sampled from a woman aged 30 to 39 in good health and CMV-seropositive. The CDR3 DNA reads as TGTGCCAGCAGTTTTACAGGGATGTTTCAGCCCCAGCATTTT. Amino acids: CASSFTGMFQPQHF.